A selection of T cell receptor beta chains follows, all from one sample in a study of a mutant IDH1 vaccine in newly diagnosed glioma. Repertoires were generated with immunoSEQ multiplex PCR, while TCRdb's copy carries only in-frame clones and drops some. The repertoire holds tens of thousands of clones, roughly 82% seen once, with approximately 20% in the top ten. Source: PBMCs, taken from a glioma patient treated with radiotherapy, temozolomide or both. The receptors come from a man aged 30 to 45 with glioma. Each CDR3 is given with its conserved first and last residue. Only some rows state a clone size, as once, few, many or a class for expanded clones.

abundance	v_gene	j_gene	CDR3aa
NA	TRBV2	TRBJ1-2	CASTPYRYGYTF
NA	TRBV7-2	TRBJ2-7	CASSLRATGGYEQYF
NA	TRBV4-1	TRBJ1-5	CASSQDYGWDNQPQHF
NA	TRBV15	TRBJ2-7	CATSRVGQANSYEQYF
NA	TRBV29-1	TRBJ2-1	CSVGSSSYNEQFF
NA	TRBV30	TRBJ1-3	CAWSPTRTGISGNTIYF
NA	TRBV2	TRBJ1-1	CASSGLTGIVTEAFF
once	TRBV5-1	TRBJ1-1	CASSSTGSTEAFF
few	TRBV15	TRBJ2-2	CATSREAGANTGELFF
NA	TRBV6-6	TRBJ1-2	CASNWAKDYGYTF
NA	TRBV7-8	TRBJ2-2	CASSLISGNTGELFF
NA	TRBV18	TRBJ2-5	CASSPPSQTQYF
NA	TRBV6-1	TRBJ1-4	CATHRGRDEKLFF
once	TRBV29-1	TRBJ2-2	CSAITWTANTGELFF
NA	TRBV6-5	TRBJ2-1	CASRSSGDVLGEQFF
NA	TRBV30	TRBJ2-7	CAWNTGYHSYEQYF
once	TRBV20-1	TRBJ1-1	CSASLETEAFF
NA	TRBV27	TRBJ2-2	CASRGVAGVNPGELFF
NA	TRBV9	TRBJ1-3	CASSVDYSGNTIYF
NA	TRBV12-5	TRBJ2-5	CASGLGDRGRETQYF
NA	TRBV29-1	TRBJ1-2	CSVDEGYGYTF
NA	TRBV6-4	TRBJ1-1	CASSDSGQPFTEAFF
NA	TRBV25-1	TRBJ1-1	CASSEWDRVSEAFF
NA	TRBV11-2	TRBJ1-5	CASSWAADQPQHF
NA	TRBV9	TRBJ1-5	CASSIGQGRNQPQHF
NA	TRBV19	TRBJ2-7	CASSFTGAPNSYEQYF
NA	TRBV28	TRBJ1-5	CASSRDIRTPQHF
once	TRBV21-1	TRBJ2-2	CASSKERLAGVGDTGELFF
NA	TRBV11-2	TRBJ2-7	CASSTSGSNYEQYF
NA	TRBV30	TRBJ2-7	CAWSKGRSYEQYF
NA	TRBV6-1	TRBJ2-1	CASIPDRGRGEQFF
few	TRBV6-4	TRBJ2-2	CASSGGATGELFF
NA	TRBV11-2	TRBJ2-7	CASTQDSYEQYF
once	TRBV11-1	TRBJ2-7	CASSLSLGGATSYEQYF
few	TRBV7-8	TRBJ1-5	CASSFRLNQPQHF
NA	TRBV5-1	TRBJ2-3	CASSLGTSTDTQYF
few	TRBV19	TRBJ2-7	CASSIVAGSTYEQYF
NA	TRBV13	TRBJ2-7	CASSSSGAPPEQYF
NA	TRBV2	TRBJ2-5	CASSGTGRIVGETQYF
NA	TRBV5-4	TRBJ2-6	CASSLVPPDIVTGANVLTF
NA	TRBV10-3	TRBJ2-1	CAISDFGTGIFDEQFF
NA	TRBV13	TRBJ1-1	CASSSNTEAFF
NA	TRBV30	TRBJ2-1	CAWRRQAFNEQFF
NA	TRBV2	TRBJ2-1	CASRRLAGGGEQFF
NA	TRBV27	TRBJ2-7	CASSLRGPYEQYF
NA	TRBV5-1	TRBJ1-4	CASSLGTNEKLFF
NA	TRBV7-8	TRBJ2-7	CASSFLDSGFYEQYF
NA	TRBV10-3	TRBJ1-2	CAISESILGRGNYGYTF
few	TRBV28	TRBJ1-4	CASIFQGAHEKLFF
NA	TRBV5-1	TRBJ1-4	CASSLTGQGMNEKLFF
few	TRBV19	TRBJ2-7	CASSIKDGFYEQYF
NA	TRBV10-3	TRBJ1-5	CAIRDSNQPQHF